This paragraph covers one T cell receptor (beta chain) sequence. No antigen is known for it. The data originate from a study of identifying expanded T cells in peripheral blood. Study-wide findings and caveats: Variance in clone template counts between roughly two-week samples significantly increased with total template count across all healthy donors. About 1.2 clones differed between technical replicates, versus around 15 and 18 over time.

Only in-frame clones appear in the TCRdb table, and some are missing; sequencing was by immunoSEQ multiplex PCR. Of more than 80,000 clones listed, around 88% are singletons. CDR1 MNHEY and CDR2 SMNVEV come from the germline V gene (reference sequence). The ends were cut back, 8 bases at V and 2 bases at J, with 15 bases in the middle. The CDR3 has 15 amino acids. The chain is built from TRBV27 and TRBJ2-2, with D perhaps TRBD2 (6 bases). Sequenced: blood. The source of this sequence is a person aged 18 to 75 in good health. The CDR3 DNA reads as TGTGCCAGCGCCTACCGGACTACAAACACCGGGGAGCTGTTTTTT. Residues: CASAYRTTNTGELFF.